The clone carrying this T cell receptor (beta chain) was recorded many times. Antigen: not known. Trimming took 8 bases from V and 10 from J, leaving 12 bases between them. CDR3 length equals 11 residues. CDR1 MDHEN and CDR2 SYDVKM come from the germline V gene. The authors prepared the TCRbeta library with unique molecular identifiers. TCRdb reprocessed the PCR reads via MiXCR and lists one record per CDR3 protein. This repertoire shows 800,000 to 1,000,000 distinct CDR3 sequences, roughly 29% found once; its top ten account for about 28%. The data derive from a study of T-cell reconstitution after alpha-beta-depleted transplantation in children. Findings of the study overall: Some patients' high day-60 TCRbeta diversity was attributed to recipient cells surviving conditioning. Reportedly, only several hundred clones from non-depleted graft cells drove alpha-beta T-cell counts at about two months. T-cell numbers and diversity, one year after transplant, stemmed largely from T cells that were newly produced.

Sample: PBMCs, mostly from graft donor cells, taken 360 days after TCRalphabeta/CD19-depleted stem cell transplant. The genes are TRBV28 and TRBJ2-1, with D possibly being TRBD1 (5 bases). The clonotype comes from a boy under three years old who had a stem cell transplant for SCID, so the T cells may come from the graft donor. The CDR3 DNA reads TGTGCCAGCTCCCAGGGTCCGGAGCAGTTCTTC. Translated: CASSQGPEQFF. Full variable domain (outside the CDR3, taken from reference TRBV28 and TRBJ2-1): DVKVTQSSRYLVKRTGEKVFLECVQDMDHENMFWYRQDPGLGLRLIYFSYDVKMKEKGDIPEGYSVSREKKERFSLILESASTNQTSMYLCASSQGPEQFFGPGTRLTVL.